One sample yielded the 12 T cell receptor beta chains listed below, sequenced in a study of human T cells and chemical hapten exposure. Time point denoted: patch test 1, 2 weeks after DPC sensitization. Treatment: therapeutic diphenylcyclopropenone sensitization with weekly scalp DPC. MiXCR, applied by TCRdb to the RACE reads, yields one record per CDR3 protein. Among 95,000 to 130,000 distinct CDR3 sequences, around 10% were seen once, and the ten largest hold about 1.4%. The sample consisted of whole blood, taken in connection with sensitization to the hapten diphenylcyclopropenone (DPC). The receptors here all came from a woman in her 50s with alopecia areata. Some clones in this sample may be carry-over from other donors' samples.

This clonotype was seen at least ten times. V is TRBV11-3 and J is TRBJ2-2, with TRBD2 identical over 9 bases. Germline values: CDR1 SGHNT, CDR2 YENEEA. Losses at the gene ends were 4 bases for V and 5 bases for J; bases not matched to a gene: 8. This CDR3 is built from 16 residues. CDR3 nucleotides: TGTGCCAGCAGCTCCGACCCCCTAGCGGGGACCGGGGAGCTGTTTTTT. Encoded protein: CASSSDPLAGTGELFF.

The CDR3 bases are TGTGCCAGCGGGCGGGAGCGACGGTACGAGCAGTACTTC. Translation: CASGRERRYEQYF. The chain joins TRBV5-6 to TRBJ2-7; 7 bases agree with TRBD2. This CDR3 spans 13 amino acids. From germline, CDR1 is SGHDT and CDR2 YYEEEE. Germline trimming cut 7 bases from V and 4 bases from J; bases unmatched to any gene: 8.

This clonotype was detected a few times. The chain recombines TRBV29-1 with TRBJ1-5, with 7 bases identical to TRBD1. The CDR3 is 13 amino acids. Germline CDR1 is SQVTM and CDR2 is ANQGSEA. V was clipped by 2 bases and J by 6 bases; unmatched bases: 4. CDR3 sequence reads: CSVERGQGQPQHF. In DNA form, the CDR3 reads TGCAGCGTTGAAAGGGGGCAGGGTCAGCCCCAGCATTTT.

The rearrangement joins TRBV6-5 to TRBJ2-3, with 7 bases fitting TRBD1. The CDR3 covers 14 residues. From germline, CDR1 is MNHEY and CDR2 SVGAGI. V dropped 2 bases and J dropped 1; count of bases not matched to a gene: 0. DNA for the CDR3: TGTGCCAGCAGTTACGGACAGGGCACAGATACGCAGTATTTT. Protein sequence: CASSYGQGTDTQYF.

This clonotype was seen a handful of times. CDR3 in DNA: TGCGCCAGCAGCCAGGGGCCGGGACAGGCACTGGAGACCCAGTACTTC. Translation gives CASSQGPGQALETQYF. The chain employs TRBV4-3 and TRBJ2-5, with 8 bases matching TRBD1. The CDR3 totals 16 residues. V trimming: 3 bases; J trimming: 5 bases; junction bases outside the gene matches: 11. Germline values: CDR1 LGHNA, CDR2 YSLEER.

This clonotype was found many times. This chain uses TRBV7-9 with TRBJ1-1; D is ambiguous. Germline lookup yields CDR1 SEHNR and CDR2 FQNEAQ (reference sequence). The CDR3 has 13 residues. V was pared by 4 bases and J by 8 bases, with 14 bases between. CDR3 loop: CASSSSGAFEAFF. Written as DNA, the CDR3 is TGTGCCAGCAGCTCGTCCGGAGCCTTCGAAGCTTTCTTT.

This clonotype was observed many times. This sequence joins TRBV6-5 and TRBJ2-7, with D possibly matching TRBD2 (6 bases). CDR3 length equals 14 residues. V gave up 7 bases and J gave up 2 bases, with 15 bases separating them. Germline V gene lookup returns CDR1 MNHEY and CDR2 SVGAGI. The CDR3 protein is CASTGGTSPYEQYF. Here the CDR3 DNA reads TGTGCCAGCACGGGCGGGACTTCGCCCTACGAGCAGTACTTC.

This sequence joins TRBV28 and TRBJ1-2; D unclear. CDR3 length: 12 amino acids. V lost 3 bases to trimming and J lost 3 bases, with 5 bases between them. From germline, CDR1 is MDHEN and CDR2 SYDVKM. CDR3 DNA: TGTGCCAGCAGTTTGGAGCACTATGGCTACACCTTC. This sequence encodes CASSLEHYGYTF.

V gene TRBV10-1 combines with J gene TRBJ1-6; TRBD1 might be the D (5 bases). Looked up from germline, CDR1 is WNHNN and CDR2 is SYGVQD (reference sequence). Between the trimmed V and J ends, which lost 4 bases and 7 bases, there was a span of 8 bases. The CDR3 runs to 13 residues. This CDR3 is CASSVTENSPLHF. Written as DNA, the CDR3 is TGCGCCAGCAGTGTGACAGAGAATTCACCCCTCCACTTT.

This chain connects TRBV27 to TRBJ2-7; 8 positions match TRBD1. Germline V lookup: CDR1 MNHEY, CDR2 SMNVEV (reference sequence). The trim removed 6 bases at V and 2 bases at J, leaving 6 bases unmatched. The CDR3 contains 14 residues. The chain's CDR3 is CASRQDRVAYEQYF. The CDR3 DNA reads TGTGCCAGCAGACAGGACAGGGTGGCCTACGAGCAGTACTTC.

The chain is built from TRBV11-2 and TRBJ2-5, with 8 bases that match TRBD2. Germline lookup yields CDR1 SGHAT and CDR2 FQNNGV. Trimming took 1 base from V and 7 from J; bases not matched to a gene: 8. CDR3 length equals 15 residues. CDR3 bases: TGTGCCAGCAGCTTAGTGCCGGGGGGGGCGAGGACCCAGTACTTC. This translates into CASSLVPGGARTQYF.

This clonotype was picked up many times. The V call is TRBV12-3 or TRBV12-4, the J call TRBJ1-2; D is possibly TRBD1 (5 bases). Trimming shortened V by 3 bases and J by 5 bases, and 10 bases separated the two germline ends. The CDR3 contains 13 residues. The CDR3 coding sequence is TGTGCCAGCAGTTTGCAGGGCAGTTATGGCTACACCTTC. This encodes CASSLQGSYGYTF.